Described below is a single T cell receptor beta chain sequence and its context. The antigen is unknown. In making TCR cDNA, 5'RACE template switching added a universal primer site and UMIs to it. One entry per CDR3 protein, called by TCRdb with MiXCR from the 5' RACE reads. Among 100,000 to 150,000 distinct CDR3 sequences, about 8.4% were seen once, and the ten largest hold 40%. This entry comes from a study of T cells after yellow fever vaccination. General study findings and limits: High-abundance clonotypes from the bulk population could contaminate FACS-sorted repertoires. Secondary responses were weaker yet peaked faster, day 5 versus 15. Clonotype sharing between CD4 and CD8 compartments was small.

Germline CDR1 is MGHDK and CDR2 is SYGVNS. CDR3 length equals 17 residues. The J segment lost 0 bases and the V segment lost 2 bases, leaving 6 bases of the junction unmatched. The source was CD8+ T cells sorted from PBMCs, collected on the day of the yellow fever booster vaccination. The origin of this receptor is a young man who received the YFV17D yellow fever vaccine. This chain connects TRBV25-1 to TRBJ2-7, with 11 bases lining up with TRBD2. DNA of the CDR3: TGTGCCAGCAGTGAACGGCTAGCGGGGGGATCCTCCTACGAGCAGTACTTC. Translation: CASSERLAGGSSYEQYF.